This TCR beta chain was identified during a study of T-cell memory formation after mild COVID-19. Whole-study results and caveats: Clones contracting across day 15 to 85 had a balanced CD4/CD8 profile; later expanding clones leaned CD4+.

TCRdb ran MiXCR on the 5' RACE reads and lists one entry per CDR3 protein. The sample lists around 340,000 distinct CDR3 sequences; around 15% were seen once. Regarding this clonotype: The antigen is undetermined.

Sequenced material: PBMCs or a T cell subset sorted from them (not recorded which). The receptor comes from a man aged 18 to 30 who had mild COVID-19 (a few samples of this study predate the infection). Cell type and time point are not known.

The chain's CDR3 is CASSFTGVSTDTQYF. The DNA for the CDR3 is TGTGCCAGCAGCTTCACAGGGGTTAGCACAGATACGCAGTATTTT. The chain couples TRBV7-2 to TRBJ2-3, with TRBD1 matching 7 bases. V was clipped by 3 bases and J by 0 bases; unmatched bases: 3. Germline values: CDR1 SGHTA, CDR2 FQGNSA. This CDR3 contains 15 residues.